Only one count was recorded for the clone carrying this T cell receptor (beta chain). Only CD45RO-negative cells positively selected for CCR7 counted as naive CD8 cells, so terminally differentiated effector memory CD45RA+ cells were excluded. Deep-level assay runs were performed. Generated by immunoSEQ multiplex PCR, the TCRdb table keeps only in-frame clones and is missing some. The table has around 1.9 million clones, 90% to 95% seen once; the top ten hold around 1.7%. This sample is part of a study of shared clonotypes between healthy human individuals. This CDR3 comprises 11 residues. Trimming took off 8 bases at V and 4 bases at J, with 9 bases between the two ends. Germline-derived CDR1 and CDR2 are WSHSY and SAAADI.

This TCR came from a man in his late teens or twenties in good health. Some clones in this sample may be carry-over from other donors' samples. Source material: naive CD8+ T cells from PBMCs. The genes are TRBV10-2 and TRBJ2-7; D might be TRBD1 (5 bases). The CDR3 spells CASSTAYEQYF. In DNA form, the CDR3 reads TGCGCCAGCTCGACAGCTTACGAGCAGTACTTC.